This T cell receptor (beta chain) was captured in a study of blood T cell repertoires in COVID-19. Assay used: immunoSEQ multiplex PCR; TCRdb lists only in-frame clones, some missing. The sample consists of hundreds of thousands of clones, approximately 86% of them appearing once. CDR1 is MDHEN and CDR2 is SYDVKM in the germline V gene. The length of the CDR3 is 10 residues. The V end lost 8 bases, the J end lost 7 bases, and 5 bases lay between the germline ends. The chain couples TRBV28 to TRBJ1-4; no clear D. Source material: peripheral blood. The source of this sequence is a man aged 55 to 70 with acute or convalescent COVID-19. CDR3 in amino acids: CASGSEKLFF. CDR3 nucleotides: TGTGCCAGCGGGAGTGAAAAACTGTTTTTT.